These 24 T cell receptor beta chains were sequenced from one sample in a study of Graves' ophthalmopathy and Graves' hyperthyroidism (dated by TCRdb to the late 2010s). The sample was run on an Illumina HiSeq 2000. For repertoire sequencing, the TCR beta CDR3 regions were amplified from RNA transcripts. The first round was an RT-PCR using HTBI primers with the Qiagen OneStep RT-PCR kit, and this first round was followed by a second-round multiplex PCR, then size selection and purification. TCRdb trimmed the raw reads at Q25, called clones with MiXCR and kept productive beta chains. Each record represents a unique CDR3 protein, reported with the most common genes and DNA among its rows. Recorded for this sample are 600,000 to 650,000 distinct CDR3 sequences; approximately 21% of them occurred a single time. The top ten clonotypes cover approximately 7% of the sample. What was sequenced was peripheral blood. The receptors stem from a woman aged 18 to 35 with stable Graves' hyperthyroidism. Some clones in this sample may be carry-over from other donors' samples. Donor details come from another sample of the same person, matched by shared clones.

This clonotype was detected many times. The chain is built from TRBV20-1 and TRBJ2-7; D may be TRBD2 (6 bases). Deletions cut 6 bases from V and 7 bases from J, with 13 bases between. The CDR3 is made up of 11 amino acids. Germline V lookup: CDR1 DFQATT, CDR2 SNEGSKA (reference sequence). This chain's CDR3 is CSAPEGGEQYF. CDR3 DNA sequence: TGCAGTGCCCCGGAGGGTGGTGAGCAGTACTTC.

This clonotype has only a few counts. The chain recombines TRBV3-1 with TRBJ1-5, with a weak D call TRBD1 (6 bases). The CDR3 sequence is 14 residues long. Germline V lookup: CDR1 LGHDT, CDR2 YNNKEL (reference sequence). V lost 5 bases, J lost 3 bases, and 11 bases lay in between. CDR3 nucleotides: TGTGCCAGCAGCACCCGGGACACCAATCAGCCCCAGCATTTT. This sequence encodes CASSTRDTNQPQHF.

This clonotype was detected many times. J is TRBJ2-7 and V is TRBV6-1; TRBD1 matches 11 bases. There are 15 residues in the CDR3. Germline assignment: CDR1 MNHNS and CDR2 SASEGT. Germline trimming cut 6 bases from V and 4 bases from J; bases unmatched to any gene: 8. The CDR3, as DNA: TGTGCCAGCAGGGATTGGACAGGGGGCGCATACGAGCAGTACTTC. This codes for CASRDWTGGAYEQYF.

This clonotype was seen many times. V gene TRBV6-5 combines with J gene TRBJ1-5; a weak D match, TRBD1 (5 bases). The CDR3 is 14 residues long. V lost 4 bases, J lost 2 bases, and 9 bases lay in between. Germline loops: CDR1 MNHEY, CDR2 SVGAGI. Written as DNA, the CDR3 is TGTGCCAGCAGTTCGGACAACGGCAATCAGCCCCAGCATTTT. Protein: CASSSDNGNQPQHF.

The chain carries TRBV27 and TRBJ2-5, with TRBD2 as a possible D gene (6 bases). CDR3 length: 15 amino acids. The germline V gene has CDR1 MNHEY and CDR2 SMNVEV (reference sequence). The V end lost 5 bases, the J end lost 3 bases, and 16 bases lay between the germline ends. CDR3 residues: CASSPRDSPEETQYF. CDR3 nucleotide sequence: TGTGCCAGCAGTCCCCGGGACTCCCCGGAAGAGACCCAGTACTTC.

The chain recombines TRBV12-3 or TRBV12-4 with TRBJ1-1; the D is unclear. Trimming removed 5 bases at V and 0 bases at J, with 7 bases between. The CDR3 is 13 residues long. CDR3 nucleotide sequence: TGTGCCAGCAGTAAGACTATGAACACTGAAGCTTTCTTT. Amino acid sequence: CASSKTMNTEAFF.

This clonotype was found many times. The chain combines TRBV14 with TRBJ1-1, with D unclear. The V end lost 1 base, the J end lost 9 bases, and 21 bases lay between the germline ends. The CDR3 runs 16 residues. The germline V gene has CDR1 SGHDN and CDR2 FVKESK. CDR3 sequence: CASSQASQGYKGKAFF. As DNA, the CDR3 is TGTGCCAGCAGCCAAGCCTCCCAAGGATACAAGGGAAAAGCTTTCTTT.

V usage is TRBV24-1 and J usage is TRBJ1-2, with a possible D match to TRBD1 (6 bases). The CDR3 is made up of 12 amino acids. Per germline, CDR1 KGHDR and CDR2 SFDVKD. The V end lost 5 bases, the J end lost 8 bases, and 11 bases lay between the germline ends. The CDR3 spells CATSATGSGYTF. The CDR3 coding sequence is TGTGCCACCAGTGCTACAGGGAGCGGCTACACCTTC.

The chain joins TRBV5-1 to TRBJ2-1; D is possibly TRBD2 (7 bases). Trimming cost V 1 base and J 7 bases, with 18 bases left between them. The germline V gene has CDR1 SGHRS and CDR2 YFSETQ. The CDR3 extends over 16 amino acids. The chain's CDR3 is CASSLIPGGAENEQFF. The CDR3 coding sequence is TGCGCCAGCAGCTTGATTCCGGGGGGCGCGGAGAATGAGCAGTTCTTC.

CDR3: CASSLDGTGVYEQYF. Here the CDR3 DNA reads TGCGCCAGCAGCTTGGATGGGACAGGAGTTTACGAGCAGTACTTC. This sequence joins TRBV5-1 and TRBJ2-7; 8 bases are a match to TRBD1. This CDR3 spans 15 amino acids. The germline V gene has CDR1 SGHRS and CDR2 YFSETQ. V shed 0 bases, J shed 4 bases, and the junction held 6 bases outside the gene matches.

In its sample, this clonotype was seen many times. This rearrangement joins TRBV20-1 to TRBJ1-5; D unresolved. Deletions cut 5 bases from V and 2 bases from J, with 16 bases between. The germline V gene encodes CDR1 DFQATT and CDR2 SNEGSKA (reference sequence). This CDR3 has 15 amino acids. The CDR3 reads CSALPVGLGNQPQHF. The CDR3, as DNA: TGCAGTGCTCTCCCGGTTGGACTGGGCAATCAGCCCCAGCATTTT.

The CDR3 DNA reads TGTGCCAGCAGCTTAGCGGGGCATGGCTCACCCCTCCACTTT. This sequence encodes CASSLAGHGSPLHF. The V call is TRBV7-2, the J call TRBJ1-6; TRBD1 might be the D (5 bases). V was trimmed by 0 bases and J by 10 bases, leaving 10 bases between them. Germline lookup yields CDR1 SGHTA and CDR2 FQGNSA. The CDR3 totals 14 residues.

This chain uses TRBV5-1 with TRBJ2-2, with TRBD2 matching 8 bases. CDR3 length: 17 amino acids. J gave up 5 bases and V 5 bases, and 14 bases lay outside the gene matches. Germline CDR1 reads SGHRS; CDR2 reads YFSETQ. As DNA, the CDR3 is TGCGCCAGCAGTCGTGTGGGGCGGGAGGCGTATACCGGGGAGCTGTTTTTT. It encodes CASSRVGREAYTGELFF.

This clonotype was observed a handful of times. At one of its ends the junction is not consistent with the germline gene, which may arise from a read error. The V and J genes are TRBV5-1 and TRBJ2-4, with 10 bases matching TRBD1. Germline V gives CDR1 SGHRS, CDR2 YFSETQ. The CDR3 is 15 amino acids. The CDR3 sequence is CASSEGQGLENIKYF. CDR3 nucleotides: TGCGCCAGCAGCGAGGGACAGGGGTTGGAAAACATTAAGTACTTC.

This clonotype was picked up many times. The chain uses TRBV7-8 and TRBJ1-1; 7 nucleotides match TRBD1. The CDR3 sequence is 13 residues long. Germline CDR1 reads SGHVS; CDR2 reads FQNEAQ. The V and J ends lost 5 bases and 10 bases, in that order; junction bases with no gene match: 10. The CDR3 nucleotides are TGTGCCAGCAGCCCCAGAGAGGGGGCGAGAGCTTTCTTT. This gives the protein CASSPREGARAFF.

The chain employs TRBV6-2 or TRBV6-3 and TRBJ2-7, with D perhaps TRBD2 (6 bases). This CDR3 region has 14 residues. V lost 1 base and J 4 bases, leaving 11 bases between the germline ends. CDR1 is MNHEY and CDR2 is SVGEGT in the germline V gene. The CDR3 DNA follows: TGTGCCAGCAGTTACTTCGGGAGTGGGTACGAGCAGTACTTC. Protein sequence: CASSYFGSGYEQYF.

The CDR3 sequence is CASSGPGASGNIQYF. The CDR3 DNA sequence: TGTGCCAGCAGCGGCCCTGGGGCTAGCGGGAACATTCAGTACTTC. V and J are TRBV11-2 and TRBJ2-4; 8 nucleotides agree with TRBD2. Per germline, CDR1 SGHAT and CDR2 FQNNGV. The ends lost 5 bases at V and 7 bases at J; junction bases unmatched: 10. The CDR3 is 15 residues long. Full variable domain (rest looked up from reference TRBV11-2 and TRBJ2-4): EAGVAQSPRYKIIEKRQSVAFWCNPISGHATLYWYQQILGQGPKLLIQFQNNGVVDDSQLPKDRFSAERLKGVDSTLKIQPAKLEDSAVYLCASSGPGASGNIQYFGAGTRLSVL.

This clonotype was seen a handful of times. A read error is possible here, since a much larger clone lies one base away. The missing conserved phenylalanine or tryptophan at the end of this CDR3 makes a read error likely. The chain links TRBV7-2 to TRBJ2-7, with 12 bases fitting TRBD2. The CDR3 runs 14 residues. Germline loops: CDR1 SGHTA, CDR2 FQGNSA. Trimming removed 6 bases from V and 2 bases from J; junction bases left unmatched: 2. This CDR3 reads CASRRTSGTYEQYY. The CDR3 DNA follows: TGTGCCAGCAGGCGGACTAGCGGGACCTACGAGCAGTACTAC.

This sequence joins TRBV12-3 or TRBV12-4 and TRBJ1-3, with D possibly TRBD1 on 6 matching bases. CDR3 length equals 15 residues. V was pared by 5 bases and J by 0 bases, with 11 bases between. The CDR3 loop is CASSLQGGSGNTIYF. The CDR3 DNA follows: TGTGCCAGCAGTCTGCAAGGGGGCTCTGGAAACACCATATATTTT.

This clonotype was detected ten times or more. J is TRBJ2-5 and V is TRBV12-3 or TRBV12-4; 12 bases fit TRBD2. V trimming: 6 bases; J trimming: 7 bases; junction bases outside the gene matches: 9. This CDR3 has 15 amino acids. CDR3 in amino acids: CASRSASGGVGTQYF. The DNA for the CDR3 is TGTGCCAGCAGATCCGCTAGCGGGGGGGTTGGGACCCAGTACTTC.

This clonotype has a count of ten or more. This chain connects TRBV6-5 to TRBJ1-1, with 7 bases matching TRBD1. From germline, CDR1 is MNHEY and CDR2 SVGAGI. Trimming cost V 5 bases and J 4 bases; bases outside gene matches: 13. This CDR3 contains 16 residues. In nucleotides, the CDR3 is TGTGCCAGCAGTCGTTCCGGGACAGTGGGGGTCACTGAAGCTTTCTTT. Its protein product is CASSRSGTVGVTEAFF.

This clonotype was counted ten times or more. V usage is TRBV19 and J usage is TRBJ1-1; D gene uncertain. The V gene lost 3 bases and the J gene lost 0 bases, with 14 bases spanning the gap. CDR3 length: 16 amino acids. Germline assignment: CDR1 LNHDA and CDR2 SQIVND (reference sequence). The CDR3 region is CASSIGPGRLNTEAFF. The CDR3 DNA follows: TGTGCCAGTAGTATTGGGCCGGGCAGGTTGAACACTGAAGCTTTCTTT.

About this clonotype: A much larger clone lies a single base off, so this may be a read error. The CDR3 region has the DNA TGTGCCAGCAGTGTAGCACGGGGTGAGACCCAGTACTTC. As protein: CASSVARGETQYF. The rearrangement uses TRBV6-1 and TRBJ2-5; a possible D gene is TRBD2 (5 bases). The germline V gene encodes CDR1 MNHNS and CDR2 SASEGT. The ends were cut back, 4 bases at V and 5 bases at J, with 11 bases in the middle. The CDR3 contains 13 residues.

This chain connects TRBV2 to TRBJ2-4, with a possible D match to TRBD2 (5 bases). CDR1 and CDR2 from the germline V gene are SNHLY and FYNNEI. Trimming stripped 5 bases from V and 15 bases from J, with 20 bases between. The CDR3 is 13 residues long. Here the CDR3 DNA reads TGTGCCAGCAGTTACACGACTACAGCCAAAGGGTACTTC. Encoded protein: CASSYTTTAKGYF.